Listed below are T cell receptor beta chains from one sample, sequenced in a study of OX40 agonist ivuxolimab in advanced cancers. Method: immunoSEQ multiplex PCR; TCRdb's copy keeps in-frame clones and lacks some. The sample yields about 64,000 clones, approximately 80% seen once. Material: CD4+ or CD8+ T cells sorted from blood, obtained in a trial of the OX40 agonist ivuxolimab. These receptors were collected from an adult with an advanced solid tumor such as melanoma, head and neck, liver or kidney cancer. Both conserved end residues are part of each CDR3. The D gene is left open where the match is weak. Clone size is not always given. Where it is, it says once, few, many or a class for expanded clones.

TRBV9	TRBD1	TRBJ1-2	NA	CASSPRQGAYGYTF	TGTGCCAGCAGCCCAAGACAGGGGGCCTATGGCTACACCTTC
TRBV11-2	NA	TRBJ2-5	NA	CASSLASGLPFQYF	TGTGCCAGCAGCTTAGCGTCGGGCCTACCTTTCCAGTACTTC
TRBV18	TRBD1	TRBJ1-2	NA	CASSRDRGVNGYTF	TGTGCCAGCTCACGCGACAGGGGCGTGAATGGCTACACCTTC
TRBV30	TRBD1	TRBJ1-5	NA	CAWREKQGWSNQPQHF	TGTGCCTGGAGGGAAAAACAGGGGTGGAGCAATCAGCCCCAGCATTTT
TRBV5-5	TRBD2	TRBJ2-2	NA	CASSFRTSGIAGSNTGELFF	TGTGCCAGCAGCTTTAGGACTAGCGGAATCGCCGGCTCGAACACCGGGGAGCTGTTTTTT
TRBV30	NA	TRBJ2-6	NA	CAWSASGANVLTF	TGTGCCTGGAGTGCATCTGGGGCCAACGTCCTGACTTTC
TRBV5-6	NA	TRBJ2-4	NA	CASSPGYAKNIQYF	TGTGCCAGCAGCCCAGGGTACGCCAAAAACATTCAGTACTTC
TRBV5-8	NA	TRBJ1-5	NA	CASSLGGSVGNQPQHF	TGTGCCAGCAGCTTGGGCGGGTCTGTGGGCAATCAGCCCCAGCATTTT
TRBV18	NA	TRBJ2-1	NA	CASSPGDEQFF	TGTGCCAGCTCCCCTGGGGATGAGCAGTTCTTC
TRBV7-2	NA	TRBJ2-1	once	CASSPYAGSSYNEQFF	TGTGCCAGCAGCCCCTACGCGGGGAGCTCCTACAATGAGCAGTTCTTC
TRBV4-1	TRBD1	TRBJ2-2	NA	CASSDLGQGNTGELFF	TGCGCCAGCAGCGACCTGGGACAGGGTAACACCGGGGAGCTGTTTTTT
TRBV4-3	TRBD2	TRBJ2-1	NA	CASSRAGGPNNEQFF	TGCGCCAGCAGCCGAGCGGGGGGGCCGAACAATGAGCAGTTCTTC
TRBV4-1	NA	TRBJ2-6	NA	CASSPGLRGANVLTF	TGCGCCAGCAGCCCAGGGCTTCGGGGGGCCAACGTCCTGACTTTC
TRBV18	NA	TRBJ2-7	NA	CASSPVGGTYEQYF	TGTGCCAGCTCACCCGTTGGGGGTACTTACGAGCAGTACTTC
TRBV7-8	NA	TRBJ2-2	NA	CASSSRTGELFF	TGTGCCAGCAGCTCGCGGACAGGGGAGCTGTTTTTT
TRBV6-5	TRBD1	TRBJ1-1	NA	CASSLQGKSDTEAFF	TGTGCCAGCAGCTTACAGGGGAAATCGGACACTGAAGCTTTCTTT
TRBV25-1	TRBD1	TRBJ1-2	NA	CATHTTGGAGYTF	TGTGCCACACACACGACAGGGGGAGCGGGCTACACCTTC
TRBV10-2	NA	TRBJ2-3	NA	CASRRGHQTGSTDTQYF	TGCGCCAGCAGGCGGGGGCATCAGACGGGGAGCACAGATACGCAGTATTTT
TRBV12-5	TRBD1	TRBJ1-5	NA	CASDIGTVLQPQHF	TGTGCTAGTGATATCGGGACAGTCCTCCAGCCCCAGCATTTT
TRBV27	NA	TRBJ2-7	few	CASSFSGGPFEQYF	TGTGCCAGCAGTTTTTCGGGGGGCCCCTTCGAGCAGTACTTC
TRBV5-5	TRBD1	TRBJ1-5	NA	CASSLTGGGQPQHF	TGTGCCAGCAGCCTGACAGGGGGCGGTCAGCCCCAGCATTTT
TRBV4-3	TRBD1	TRBJ1-5	NA	CASSQGTGPNSNQPQHF	TGCGCCAGCAGCCAAGGGACAGGGCCTAATAGCAATCAGCCCCAGCATTTT
TRBV7-9	TRBD2	TRBJ2-1	medium-sized	CAGTSGSFYEQFF	TGTGCCGGAACTAGCGGGAGTTTCTATGAGCAGTTCTTC
TRBV5-1	TRBD1	TRBJ2-5	NA	CASSLGGTGGGETQYF	TGCGCCAGCAGCTTGGGCGGGACAGGGGGAGGAGAGACCCAGTACTTC
TRBV19	TRBD1	TRBJ2-1	NA	CASRDTGGTRLSSYNEQFF	TGTGCCAGTAGGGATACAGGGGGAACCCGTCTGAGCTCCTACAATGAGCAGTTCTTC
TRBV6-5	TRBD1	TRBJ1-1	NA	CASTLNPTGEAFF	TGTGCCAGCACCCTCAACCCAACAGGGGAGGCTTTCTTT
TRBV9	NA	TRBJ2-7	NA	CASSGPNGSYEQYF	TGTGCCAGCAGCGGACCGAACGGATCCTACGAGCAGTACTTC
TRBV7-3	NA	TRBJ2-2	NA	CASSLSGSGSGELFF	TGTGCCAGCAGCTTAAGTGGGAGCGGGTCCGGGGAGCTGTTTTTT
TRBV11-3	NA	TRBJ2-5	NA	CASSQGVQETQYF	TGTGCCAGCAGCCAAGGGGTACAAGAGACCCAGTACTTC
TRBV18	TRBD1	TRBJ1-3	NA	CASSPQGVSGNTIYF	TGTGCCAGCTCACCCCAGGGGGTCTCTGGAAACACCATATATTTT
TRBV30	NA	TRBJ1-2	once	CAWRVGNYGYTF	TGTGCCTGGAGGGTGGGGAACTATGGCTACACCTTC